Detailed here is one T cell receptor beta chain. CDR1 SGHNT and CDR2 YYREEE come from the germline V gene (reference sequence). This CDR3 spans 13 amino acids. Trimming took 0 bases from V and 4 from J, leaving 7 bases between them. The record originates from a study of T cells after yellow fever vaccination. The study's findings and limits: Almost no vaccine-responding clonotypes were detectable in day 0 sorted memory subsets. There was a possibility that FACS-sorted repertoires contained abundant clonotypes contaminating from the bulk population.

The authors made TCR cDNA by 5'RACE template switching, adding a universal primer site and UMIs. Using its own MiXCR run on the 5' RACE reads, TCRdb lists one record per CDR3 protein. The sample has around 60,000 distinct CDR3 sequences, around 5.4% seen once; the top ten hold roughly 30%. The chain recombines TRBV5-4 with TRBJ2-5; D remains ambiguous. The origin of this receptor is a young man who received the YFV17D yellow fever vaccine. The starting material was PBMCs, either bulk or a sorted T-cell subset (CD4+, CD8+, memory, or dextramer-sorted; not recorded which), obtained on the day of the yellow fever booster vaccination. The CDR3 sequence is CASSLGVGETQYF. CDR3 nucleotide sequence: TGTGCCAGCAGCTTGGGCGTGGGAGAGACCCAGTACTTC. Together with reference TRBV5-4 and TRBJ2-5, the CDR3 gives the full variable domain: ETGVTQSPTHLIKTRGQQVTLRCSSQSGHNTVSWYQQALGQGPQFIFQYYREEENGRGNFPPRFSGLQFPNYSSELNVNALELDDSALYLCASSLGVGETQYFGPGTRLLVL.